A single sample is the source of the 18 T cell receptor beta chains below, sequenced in a study of T-cell memory formation after mild COVID-19. TCRdb re-called the 5' RACE reads with MiXCR, one entry per CDR3 protein. Here the sample spans approximately 500,000 distinct CDR3 sequences, around 25% being singletons. Specimen: PBMCs or a T cell subset sorted from them (not recorded which). Receptors were obtained from an adult woman who had mild COVID-19 (a few samples of this study predate the infection). Cell type and time point are not known.

This clonotype came up a few times. V is TRBV18 and J is TRBJ2-7; D is unresolved. V lost 8 bases, J lost 0 bases, and 14 bases lay in between. CDR1 is KGHSH, CDR2 LQKENI, per germline. The CDR3 spans 14 residues. The CDR3 sequence is CASQLGRSSYEQYF. In nucleotides, the CDR3 is TGTGCCAGCCAGCTTGGGCGGAGCTCCTACGAGCAGTACTTC.

This clonotype turned up a few times. The chain combines TRBV9 with TRBJ2-3, with 9 bases identical to TRBD2. J gave up 4 bases and V 2 bases, and 5 bases lay outside the gene matches. There are 15 residues in the CDR3. CDR1 and CDR2 (germline): SGDLS, YYNGEE. The CDR3 protein is CASSVPGGGADTQYF. CDR3 bases: TGTGCCAGCAGCGTCCCCGGCGGGGGGGCAGATACGCAGTATTTT.

The V and J genes are TRBV6-4 and TRBJ2-1; TRBD2 agrees at 9 bases. Germline-derived CDR1 and CDR2 are MRHNA and SNTAGT. Trimming at V came to 8 bases and at J to 8 bases, leaving 10 bases not matched to a gene. This CDR3 has 14 amino acids. Written as DNA, the CDR3 is TGTGCCAGCTCCCCGGCGGGGGGGCCTTATGAGCAGTTCTTC. It specifies CASSPAGGPYEQFF.

The sample holds a few counts of this clonotype. This chain joins TRBV12-3 or TRBV12-4 and TRBJ1-2; D is unresolved. With 6 bases removed from V and 4 bases from J, the gap between germline ends came to 18 bases. The CDR3 extends over 15 amino acids. CDR3: CASSHTDGVSYGYTF. The DNA for the CDR3 is TGTGCCAGCAGCCACACCGACGGGGTTTCCTATGGCTACACCTTC.

The chain links TRBV2 to TRBJ2-5; TRBD2 might be the D (6 bases). Germline CDR1 SNHLY, CDR2 FYNNEI. Trimming took off 11 bases at V and 7 bases at J, with 17 bases between the two ends. The CDR3 runs 12 residues. Here the CDR3 reads CALQAGPGTQYF. Here the CDR3 DNA reads TGTGCCCTCCAGGCGGGGCCTGGGACCCAGTACTTC.

This clonotype turned up a few times. The chain joins TRBV5-1 to TRBJ2-1, with 8 bases aligning to TRBD2. The CDR3 length is 14 residues. The germline CDR1 and CDR2 sequences are SGHRS and YFSETQ. With 4 bases clipped from V and 6 bases from J, the junction kept 6 bases outside the gene matches. CDR3 coding DNA: TGCGCCAGCAGCACCGGGGGGGCCCCCAATGAGCAGTTCTTC. Encoded protein: CASSTGGAPNEQFF. The full variable domain, in which reference TRBV5-1 and TRBJ2-1 provide the parts outside the CDR3, is KAGVTQTPRYLIKTRGQQVTLSCSPISGHRSVSWYQQTPGQGLQFLFEYFSETQRNKGNFPGRFSGRQFSNSRSEMNVSTLELGDSALYLCASSTGGAPNEQFFGPGTRLTVL.

This clonotype has more than one count but fewer than ten. The chain recombines TRBV11-2 with TRBJ2-1; 7 nucleotides match TRBD2. The CDR3 contains 17 residues. V shed 6 bases, J shed 3 bases, and the junction held 14 bases outside the gene matches. Germline V gives CDR1 SGHAT, CDR2 FQNNGV. CDR3 nucleotides: TGTGCCAGCAGTTTCGGCGCGGGAGCTGGGATCTACAATGAGCAGTTCTTC. Its protein is CASSFGAGAGIYNEQFF.

The chain has TRBV6-6 and TRBJ2-5; D remains unclear. Germline V lookup: CDR1 MNHNY, CDR2 SVGAGI (reference sequence). Trimming removed 7 bases from V and 4 bases from J, with 7 bases in between. The CDR3 loop spans 11 amino acids. CDR3 sequence reads: CASTLRETQYF. CDR3 coding DNA: TGTGCCAGCACCCTGAGAGAGACCCAGTACTTC.

This clonotype was counted only a few times. CDR3 in amino acids: CASSLGGLAGGGEQFF. As DNA, the CDR3 is TGTGCCAGCAGCTTAGGGGGACTAGCGGGAGGCGGTGAGCAGTTCTTC. V gene TRBV11-1 combines with J gene TRBJ2-1, with 15 nucleotides matching TRBD2. The germline V gene has CDR1 SGHAT and CDR2 FQDESV (reference sequence). The CDR3 is 16 residues long. The J segment lost 9 bases and the V segment lost 1 base, leaving 4 bases of the junction unmatched.

This clonotype was detected a few times. V and J are TRBV12-3 or TRBV12-4 and TRBJ1-5, with D hard to call. The CDR3 length is 15 residues. The V end was cut by 3 bases, the J end by 6 bases, with 15 bases between. CDR3 protein: CASSFRRAESQPQHF. DNA for the CDR3: TGTGCCAGCAGTTTTCGGAGGGCAGAGAGTCAGCCCCAGCATTTT.

The rearrangement uses TRBV6-2 or TRBV6-3 and TRBJ2-1; D is possibly TRBD2 (6 bases). This CDR3 is 17 amino acids long. The germline V gene encodes CDR1 MNHEY and CDR2 SVGEGT. Trimming removed 2 bases at V and 6 bases at J, with 20 bases between. CDR3 in DNA: TGTGCCAGCAGTTACGTAGGGGTCAGCGGGTTTGGCAATGAGCAGTTCTTC. It is translated as CASSYVGVSGFGNEQFF.

This chain uses TRBV25-1 with TRBJ1-2; D might be TRBD1 (5 bases). Germline lookup yields CDR1 MGHDK and CDR2 SYGVNS. The CDR3 is 13 amino acids. Trimming removed 7 bases from V and 4 bases from J, with 13 bases in between. The CDR3 sequence: CASTPGPSYGYTF. The CDR3 DNA reads TGTGCCAGCACCCCGGGGCCGAGCTATGGCTACACCTTC.

V is TRBV12-3 or TRBV12-4 and J is TRBJ2-6, with D uncertain. V lost 7 bases and J 0 bases, leaving 10 bases between the germline ends. CDR3 length equals 15 residues. CDR3 region: CASTRLSSGANVLTF. Here the CDR3 DNA reads TGTGCCAGCACCCGACTGAGCTCTGGGGCCAACGTCCTGACTTTC.

This chain joins TRBV5-8 and TRBJ2-1; tentatively, D is TRBD1 or TRBD2 (5 bases each). Germline CDR1 is SGHTS and CDR2 is YDEGEE. The CDR3 spans 17 residues. V lost 0 bases to trimming and J lost 0 bases, with 13 bases between them. The CDR3 loop reads CASSLGWDLSSYNEQFF. The CDR3 coding sequence is TGTGCCAGCAGCTTGGGATGGGACCTGAGCTCCTACAATGAGCAGTTCTTC. The variable domain in full, completed from reference TRBV5-8 and TRBJ2-1, reads EAGVTQSPTHLIKTRGQQATLRCSPISGHTSVYWYQQALGLGLQFLLWYDEGEERNRGNFPPRFSGRQFPNYSSELNVNALELEDSALYLCASSLGWDLSSYNEQFFGPGTRLTVL.

This rearrangement joins TRBV24-1 to TRBJ1-5; 8 nucleotides match TRBD1. Germline V gene sequence: CDR1 KGHDR, CDR2 SFDVKD. Unmatched junction bases numbered 5, after V lost 9 bases and J lost 2 bases. The CDR3 runs 14 residues. CDR3 bases: TGTGCCACCGCCTCGGACAGGGGCAATCAGCCCCAGCATTTT. This gives the protein CATASDRGNQPQHF.

This CDR3 is CASSQDNREKWLNTEAFF. CDR3 sequence (DNA): TGTGCCAGCAGCCAAGATAACCGGGAGAAGTGGTTGAACACTGAAGCTTTCTTT. The genes are TRBV14 and TRBJ1-1; D unresolved. The CDR3 runs to 18 residues. Trimming shortened V by 0 bases and J by 0 bases, and 17 bases separated the two germline ends. Germline V gene lookup returns CDR1 SGHDN and CDR2 FVKESK.

This clonotype was counted only a few times. The chain is built from TRBV7-7 and TRBJ2-7; D is tentatively TRBD1 or TRBD2 (5 bases each). This CDR3 region has 13 residues. V was shortened by 1 base and J by 7 bases, with 11 bases between the two germline ends. The germline V gene has CDR1 SSHAT and CDR2 FNYEAQ (reference sequence). The CDR3 here is CASSLGGWGEQYF. CDR3 coding DNA: TGTGCCAGCAGCTTAGGGGGGTGGGGAGAGCAGTACTTC.

The table lists this clonotype with a few counts. The chain couples TRBV6-6 to TRBJ1-1, with D unresolved. The CDR3 contains 13 residues. V dropped 10 bases and J dropped 11 bases, with 23 bases sitting between them. In germline, CDR1 is MNHNY, CDR2 SVGAGI (reference sequence). The CDR3 region is CATQSYADSQAFF. The CDR3 nucleotides are TGTGCCACCCAATCCTACGCCGACTCCCAGGCTTTCTTT.